Listed here are 6 T cell receptor beta chains from one sample, sequenced in a study of T-cell memory formation after mild COVID-19. TCRdb re-derived calls from the 5' RACE reads in MiXCR, one entry per CDR3 protein. The sample contains under 250,000 distinct CDR3 sequences, approximately 10% of which appear only once. The sample comprised PBMCs or a T cell subset sorted from them (not recorded which). These receptors originate from a man between 18 and 35 years old who had mild COVID-19 (a few samples of this study predate the infection). Cell type and time point are not known.

This clonotype turned up a few times. The chain links TRBV18 to TRBJ2-7; 9 bases map to TRBD1. V trimming: 3 bases; J trimming: 1 base; junction bases outside the gene matches: 1. The germline V gene has CDR1 KGHSH and CDR2 LQKENI. The CDR3 runs to 14 residues. The CDR3 sequence: CASSPGTGSYEQYF. The DNA for the CDR3 is TGTGCCAGCTCACCCGGGACAGGGTCCTACGAGCAGTACTTC. Filled out from reference TRBV18 and TRBJ2-7, the complete variable domain reads NAGVMQNPRHLVRRRGQEARLRCSPMKGHSHVYWYRQLPEEGLKFMVYLQKENIIDESGMPKERFSAEFPKEGPSILRIQQVVRGDSAAYFCASSPGTGSYEQYFGPGTRLTVT.

The V and J genes are TRBV10-3 and TRBJ2-3, with D possibly TRBD2 on 7 matching bases. CDR1 is ENHRY and CDR2 is SYGVKD in the germline V gene. CDR3 size: 14 residues. The germline V and J ends were trimmed by 3 bases and 6 bases, with 13 bases remaining between them. The CDR3 bases are TGTGCCATCAGTGATTCTCGGGGGGCTGATACGCAGTATTTT. Amino acid sequence: CAISDSRGADTQYF.

This clonotype was observed a few times. The chain uses TRBV10-3 and TRBJ1-5; weak D call: TRBD1 (6 bases). This CDR3 has 18 residues. In germline, CDR1 is ENHRY, CDR2 SYGVKD. The V end lost 4 bases, the J end lost 6 bases, and 25 bases lay between the germline ends. This CDR3 reads CAISVALGGAGNGQPQHF. The CDR3 nucleotides are TGTGCCATCAGTGTGGCCCTCGGGGGGGCGGGGAACGGTCAGCCCCAGCATTTT.

This clonotype was observed at least ten times. J is TRBJ2-3 and V is TRBV5-1, with D perhaps TRBD2 (6 bases). CDR3 size: 15 residues. Germline V gene sequence: CDR1 SGHRS, CDR2 YFSETQ. V dropped 1 base and J dropped 1 base, with 10 bases sitting between them. CDR3 loop: CASSLSSSGTDTQYF. As DNA, the CDR3 is TGCGCCAGCAGCTTGTCCTCTAGCGGCACAGATACGCAGTATTTT. The complete variable domain, with remaining parts taken from reference TRBV5-1 and TRBJ2-3, reads KAGVTQTPRYLIKTRGQQVTLSCSPISGHRSVSWYQQTPGQGLQFLFEYFSETQRNKGNFPGRFSGRQFSNSRSEMNVSTLELGDSALYLCASSLSSSGTDTQYFGPGTRLTVL.

The rearrangement joins TRBV12-3 or TRBV12-4 to TRBJ2-1, with 9 positions matching TRBD1. The V gene end was trimmed by 6 bases and the J gene end by 9 bases; junction bases not matched to a gene: 6. The CDR3 consists of 13 residues. In nucleotides, the CDR3 is TGTGCCAGCAGCCAGGACAGGGGTAGTGAGCAGTTCTTC. Translation: CASSQDRGSEQFF.

V and J are TRBV29-1 and TRBJ2-7; the match to TRBD2 covers 7 bases. The V gene end was trimmed by 7 bases and the J gene end by 2 bases; junction bases not matched to a gene: 8. The CDR3 runs to 13 residues. Germline V gene data show CDR1 as SQVTM and CDR2 as ANQGSEA. The CDR3 here is CSAAQRGTYEQYV. The CDR3 DNA sequence: TGCAGCGCCGCGCAGCGGGGCACCTACGAGCAGTACGTC.